The present T cell receptor beta chain was sequenced within a study of beta chain features in type 1 diabetes. CD45RO/CCR7/CD25/CD127/CD95/CD27 separated CD4+ naive, central memory, regulatory and stem cell-like memory cells by sorting. Purities over 95% were achieved in all sorted populations. Study-wide points: Shortening of TCRB CDR3s, moderate but significant, appeared in all four CD4+ subsets of Type 1 diabetes patients. Shorter templates might be favored by PCR, equally in patients and controls.

Investigators reverse transcribed all isolated RNA, so they sequenced expressed TCRB transcripts. Method: immunoSEQ multiplex PCR; TCRdb's copy keeps in-frame clones and lacks some. Of 630,000 or so clones in the sample, over 12% are singletons; the top ten hold 0.03% to 0.045%. Per the germline V gene, CDR1 is SGHVS and CDR2 is FNYEAQ. The CDR3 loop spans 14 amino acids. Trimming took off 2 bases at V and 0 bases at J, with 7 bases between the two ends. This clone turned up a few times. Its antigen is currently unknown. The receptor comes from a man in his late teens or twenties with type 1 diabetes. Sequenced input: naive CD4+ T cells from blood. The gene calls are TRBV7-6 and TRBJ1-1; D unclear. CDR3 sequence reads: CASSLRAMNTEAFF. The CDR3 coding sequence is TGTGCCAGCAGCTTAAGGGCAATGAACACTGAAGCTTTCTTT. Full variable domain (remainder filled in from reference TRBV7-6 and TRBJ1-1): GAGVSQSPRYKVTKRGQDVALRCDPISGHVSLYWYRQALGQGPEFLTYFNYEAQQDKSGLPNDRFSAERPEGSISTLTIQRTEQRDSAMYRCASSLRAMNTEAFFGQGTRLTVV.